Each of the 17 T cell receptor beta chains below was sequenced from the same sample in a study of naive and memory T cell subsets. Study-wide results and caveats: Naive repertoires, especially CD8, held a few larger clonotypes, possibly memory cells re-expressing CD45RA.

No cognate antigen is known for these TCRs. The beta constant-region primer was an equimolar mix of two oligonucleotides covering TRBC1 and TRBC2. The ligated cDNA underwent four PCR rounds using SP2 and nested alpha and beta constant-region primers. TCRdb analysed the UMI-ligation and nested PCR reads with MiXCR anew, one entry per CDR3 protein. The sample holds 120,000 to 150,000 distinct CDR3 sequences; about 23% are singletons and the top ten take 0.095% to 0.12%. Sequencing used naive CD4+ T cells from blood. These TCRs come from a human donor in good health.

This clonotype appeared a few times. The rearrangement joins TRBV27 to TRBJ1-3, with 8 bases matching TRBD1. The V gene's germline CDR1 is MNHEY and CDR2 SMNVEV (reference sequence). Unmatched junction bases numbered 18, after V lost 9 bases and J lost 2 bases. The CDR3 extends over 18 amino acids. The CDR3 loop is CASPPPGQALHTGNTIYF. The CDR3 nucleotides are TGTGCCAGTCCACCCCCGGGACAGGCCTTACATACTGGAAACACCATATATTTT.

The sample holds a few counts of this clonotype. The V gene is TRBV3-1, the J gene TRBJ2-1; 10 positions match TRBD1. This CDR3 spans 14 amino acids. The ends lost 4 bases at V and 9 bases at J; junction bases unmatched: 6. Germline V CDR1 and CDR2: LGHDT, YNNKEL (reference sequence). In nucleotides, the CDR3 is TGTGCCAGCAGCCTAATGGGACAGGGGAGTGAGCAGTTCTTC. This codes for CASSLMGQGSEQFF.

V gene TRBV4-3 combines with J gene TRBJ1-5; 7 bases match TRBD1. Germline V gene lookup returns CDR1 LGHNA and CDR2 YSLEER. This CDR3 contains 15 residues. Unmatched junction bases numbered 8, after V lost 4 bases and J lost 5 bases. As DNA, the CDR3 is TGCGCCAGCAGCCTATACCGGGACAGAGATCAGCCCCAGCATTTT. Its protein is CASSLYRDRDQPQHF.

This clonotype was recorded a few times. This chain uses TRBV20-1 with TRBJ1-6; D perhaps matches TRBD1 (5 bases). The V gene lost 5 bases and the J gene lost 0 bases, with 11 bases spanning the gap. The germline V gene has CDR1 DFQATT and CDR2 SNEGSKA (reference sequence). The CDR3 sequence is 15 residues long. CDR3 nucleotide sequence: TGCAGTGCTGCCAGGGACGGCTCCTATAATTCACCCCTCCACTTT. Protein product: CSAARDGSYNSPLHF.

V is TRBV20-1 and J is TRBJ1-3; D is possibly TRBD1 (6 bases). Trimming shortened V by 0 bases and J by 9 bases, and 12 bases separated the two germline ends. The CDR3 is 13 residues long. Per germline, CDR1 DFQATT and CDR2 SNEGSKA (reference sequence). CDR3 region: CSARDGGARTIYF. CDR3 bases: TGCAGTGCTAGAGATGGGGGGGCGCGCACCATATATTTT.

V and J are TRBV6-5 and TRBJ1-1; D gene unclear. Per the germline V gene, CDR1 is MNHEY and CDR2 is SVGAGI. The V gene lost 2 bases and the J gene lost 5 bases, with 12 bases spanning the gap. This CDR3 spans 14 amino acids. The CDR3 DNA reads TGTGCCAGCAGTTACAGGGCATGGGGAACTGAAGCTTTCTTT. This gives the protein CASSYRAWGTEAFF.

The V call is TRBV20-1, the J call TRBJ2-7; D perhaps matches TRBD2 (6 bases). CDR1 is DFQATT and CDR2 is SNEGSKA in the germline V gene (reference sequence). The germline V and J ends were trimmed by 3 bases and 1 base, with 16 bases remaining between them. The CDR3 totals 15 residues. The chain's CDR3 is CSARAWRALSYEQYF. CDR3 DNA sequence: TGCAGTGCTAGGGCCTGGAGGGCCCTTTCCTACGAGCAGTACTTC.

This clonotype was counted a few times. The chain carries TRBV27 and TRBJ2-7, with D possibly being TRBD1 (5 bases). V was clipped by 2 bases and J by 0 bases, with 11 bases between them. Germline CDR1 MNHEY, CDR2 SMNVEV (reference sequence). The CDR3 length is 15 residues. The CDR3 spells CASSLGAARSYEQYF. CDR3 DNA sequence: TGTGCCAGCAGTTTAGGGGCAGCACGCTCCTACGAGCAGTACTTC.

The chain has TRBV3-1 and TRBJ1-5; D perhaps matches TRBD1 (5 bases). Trimming pared 4 bases from V and 7 bases from J, leaving 8 bases between. The length of the CDR3 is 12 residues. CDR1 is LGHDT and CDR2 is YNNKEL in the germline V gene (reference sequence). CDR3 DNA sequence: TGTGCCAGCAGCCCCTGGGGGCAGCCCCAGCATTTT. Its translation is CASSPWGQPQHF.

This sequence joins TRBV12-5 and TRBJ1-2, with 7 nucleotides matching TRBD1. In germline, CDR1 is LGHNT, CDR2 FRNRAP. The CDR3 totals 17 residues. V gave up 0 bases and J gave up 6 bases; unmatched junction bases: 13. The CDR3 nucleotides read TGTGCTAGTGGTTTGGTACAGGGGCAGACGAAAAACGATGGCTACACCTTC. This encodes CASGLVQGQTKNDGYTF.

This sequence joins TRBV5-1 and TRBJ1-1; 8 bases are a match to TRBD1. This CDR3 region has 17 residues. Germline CDR1 and CDR2: SGHRS and YFSETQ. Unmatched junction bases numbered 12, after V lost 0 bases and J lost 5 bases. The CDR3: CASSLAVASRGQTEAFF. Here the CDR3 DNA reads TGCGCCAGCAGCTTGGCCGTCGCTTCCAGGGGGCAAACTGAAGCTTTCTTT.

This clonotype was counted many times. The J gene is TRBJ2-7, the V gene TRBV28; D might be TRBD1 or TRBD2, each matching 5 bases. The CDR3 contains 15 residues. Germline-derived CDR1 and CDR2 are MDHEN and SYDVKM. Trimming shortened V by 8 bases and J by 4 bases, and 21 bases separated the two germline ends. The CDR3 sequence: CASLPGTANSYEQYF. The CDR3 DNA is TGTGCCAGCCTCCCCGGGACCGCAAATTCTTACGAGCAGTACTTC.

This clonotype was seen a handful of times. The chain has TRBV14 and TRBJ2-7; D call uncertain. This CDR3 has 15 amino acids. Trimming took 1 base from V and 4 from J, leaving 14 bases between them. Germline CDR1 reads SGHDN; CDR2 reads FVKESK. The CDR3 nucleotides read TGTGCCAGCAGCCAAGGGCTGGGTATGGTGTACGAGCAGTACTTC. It codes for CASSQGLGMVYEQYF.

The V gene is TRBV3-1, the J gene TRBJ2-3; D perhaps matches TRBD2 (5 bases). Trimming removed 5 bases from V and 0 bases from J, with 15 bases in between. CDR3 length: 16 amino acids. From germline, CDR1 is LGHDT and CDR2 YNNKEL (reference sequence). The CDR3 protein is CASSAGEIRSTDTQYF. The CDR3 nucleotides read TGTGCCAGCAGCGCGGGCGAAATTAGAAGCACAGATACGCAGTATTTT.

This chain joins TRBV29-1 and TRBJ2-1, with D uncertain. The germline V gene has CDR1 SQVTM and CDR2 ANQGSEA. The CDR3 length is 16 residues. V lost 4 bases and J lost 3, with 19 bases in between. DNA for the CDR3: TGCAGCGTTGTTGACCGGTCCGGTTCAATCTACAATGAGCAGTTCTTC. It encodes CSVVDRSGSIYNEQFF.

The chain joins TRBV3-1 to TRBJ1-5; D may be TRBD1 (5 bases). Germline V gene data show CDR1 as LGHDT and CDR2 as YNNKEL (reference sequence). The CDR3 has 15 amino acids. V lost 1 base and J 2 bases, leaving 9 bases between the germline ends. The CDR3 sequence: CASSQGGSGNQPQHF. The CDR3 coding sequence is TGTGCCAGCAGCCAAGGGGGGAGCGGCAATCAGCCCCAGCATTTT.

This clonotype was detected a few times. The chain combines TRBV20-1 with TRBJ1-6, with TRBD1 matching 7 bases. The CDR3 totals 14 residues. Losses at the gene ends were 0 bases for V and 7 bases for J; bases not matched to a gene: 3. Germline V gene data show CDR1 as DFQATT and CDR2 as SNEGSKA (reference sequence). The CDR3 sequence is CSAREPGQNSPLHF. The CDR3 nucleotides are TGCAGTGCTAGAGAACCGGGACAGAATTCACCCCTCCACTTT.